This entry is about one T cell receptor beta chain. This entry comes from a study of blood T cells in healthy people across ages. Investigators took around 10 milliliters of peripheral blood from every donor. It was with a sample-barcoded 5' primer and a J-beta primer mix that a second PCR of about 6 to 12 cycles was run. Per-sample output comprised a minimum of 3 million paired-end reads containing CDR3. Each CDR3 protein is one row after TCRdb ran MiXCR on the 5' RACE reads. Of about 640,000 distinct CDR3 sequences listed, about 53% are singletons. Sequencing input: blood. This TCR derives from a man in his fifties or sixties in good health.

In nucleotides, the CDR3 is TGTGCCAGCAGGGAGGACAGGGGGTTTGAAGATACGCAGTATTTT. It yields the protein CASREDRGFEDTQYF. The chain carries TRBV2 and TRBJ2-3; TRBD1 agrees at 10 bases. This CDR3 has 15 residues. Germline assignment: CDR1 SNHLY and CDR2 FYNNEI. The trim removed 6 bases at V and 5 bases at J, leaving 8 bases unmatched.